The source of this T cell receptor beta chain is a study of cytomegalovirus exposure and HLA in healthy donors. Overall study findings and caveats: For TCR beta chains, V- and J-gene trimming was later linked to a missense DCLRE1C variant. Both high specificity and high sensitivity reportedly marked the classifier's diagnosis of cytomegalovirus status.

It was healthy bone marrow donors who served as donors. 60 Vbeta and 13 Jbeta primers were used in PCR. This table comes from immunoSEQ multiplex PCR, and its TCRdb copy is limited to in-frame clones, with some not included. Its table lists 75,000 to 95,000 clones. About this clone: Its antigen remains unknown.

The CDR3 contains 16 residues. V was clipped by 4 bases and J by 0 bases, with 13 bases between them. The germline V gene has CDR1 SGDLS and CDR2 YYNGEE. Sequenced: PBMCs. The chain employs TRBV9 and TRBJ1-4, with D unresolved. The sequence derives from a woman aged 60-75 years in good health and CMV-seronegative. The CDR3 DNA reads TGTGCCAGCAGCCTAGACCGGGGAGCAACTAATGAAAAACTGTTTTTT. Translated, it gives CASSLDRGATNEKLFF.